This TCR beta chain is drawn from a study of T cells in tuberculosis. Study context: Sequenced TCRs come from CD1B-GMM tetramer-binding T cells. In South Africa, adults with active tuberculosis were compared with IGRA-negative and latently infected IGRA-positive adolescents.

A word on this clone: The antigen remains unidentified.

CDR3 length: 14 residues. Germline CDR1 reads MNHEY; CDR2 reads SMNVEV (reference sequence). V was clipped by 9 bases and J by 2 bases, with 15 bases between them. Data came from immunoSEQ multiplex PCR; TCRdb stores just in-frame clones and leaves some out. The profile covers 30,000 to 40,000 clones, with about nine tenths appearing a single time and roughly 2.4% taken by the ten largest. Study outcomes and limitations: Active tuberculosis cases were adults; controls were adolescents. Active tuberculosis alpha repertoires lay closer to GMM-specific TCRs than controls'.

The chain links TRBV27 to TRBJ2-3; D is possibly TRBD2 (7 bases). Source material: PBMCs. The receptor's source is a donor aged 5 to 30 with latent tuberculosis or without tuberculosis infection. The CDR3 reads CASSRGPDTDTQYF. CDR3 in DNA: TGTGCCAGTTCGCGGGGGCCAGACACAGATACGCAGTATTTT.